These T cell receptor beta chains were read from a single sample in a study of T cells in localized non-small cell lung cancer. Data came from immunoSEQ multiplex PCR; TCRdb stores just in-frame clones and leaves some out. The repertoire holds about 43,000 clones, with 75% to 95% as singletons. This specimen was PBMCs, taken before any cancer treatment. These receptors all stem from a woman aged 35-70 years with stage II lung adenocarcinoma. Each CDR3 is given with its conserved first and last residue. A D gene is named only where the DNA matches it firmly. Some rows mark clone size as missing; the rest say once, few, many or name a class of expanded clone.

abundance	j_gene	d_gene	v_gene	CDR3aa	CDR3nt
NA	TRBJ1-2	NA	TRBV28	CASSPVGEIIYGYTF	TGTGCCAGCAGCCCCGTCGGGGAGATAATTTATGGCTACACCTTC
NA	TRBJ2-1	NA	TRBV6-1	CAGDQGSSYNEQFF	TGTGCCGGGGATCAGGGGAGCTCCTACAATGAGCAGTTCTTC
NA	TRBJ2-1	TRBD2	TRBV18	CASSASGTSGGGEQFF	TGTGCCAGCTCAGCCTCCGGGACTAGCGGGGGAGGGGAGCAGTTCTTC
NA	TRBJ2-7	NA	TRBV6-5	CASSPGAANFDEQYF	TGTGCCAGCAGCCCCGGAGCCGCGAATTTTGACGAGCAGTACTTC
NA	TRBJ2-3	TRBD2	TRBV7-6	CASSLARTSTTDTQYF	TGTGCCAGCAGCTTAGCGCGGACTAGTACCACAGATACGCAGTATTTT
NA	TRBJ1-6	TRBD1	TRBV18	CASSLTRDSYNSPLHF	TGTGCCAGCTCACTCACCCGGGACAGTTATAATTCACCCCTCCACTTT
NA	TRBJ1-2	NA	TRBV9	CASSALWGVPYYGYTF	TGTGCCAGCAGCGCCCTTTGGGGGGTACCGTACTATGGCTACACCTTC
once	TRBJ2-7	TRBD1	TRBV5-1	CASSRGQGGYEQYF	TGCGCCAGCAGCAGGGGACAGGGAGGCTACGAGCAGTACTTC
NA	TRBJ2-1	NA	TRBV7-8	CASSLRSGTYNEQFF	TGTGCCAGCAGCTTAAGAAGCGGCACCTACAATGAGCAGTTCTTC
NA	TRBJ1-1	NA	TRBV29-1	CSVSVNADTEAFF	TGCAGCGTTTCAGTCAATGCGGACACTGAAGCTTTCTTT
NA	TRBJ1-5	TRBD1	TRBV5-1	CASSLQGGGNQPQHF	TGCGCCAGCAGCCTCCAGGGGGGGGGCAATCAGCCCCAGCATTTT
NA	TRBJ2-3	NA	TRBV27	CASSGGERLPDTQYF	TGTGCCAGCAGTGGGGGAGAAAGACTCCCAGATACGCAGTATTTT
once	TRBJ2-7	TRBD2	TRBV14	CASSLASGSYEQYF	TGTGCCAGCAGCCTCGCGAGCGGGAGCTACGAGCAGTACTTC
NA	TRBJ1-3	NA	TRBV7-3	CASSLGRTPGNTIYF	TGTGCCAGCAGCTTAGGCCGGACCCCTGGAAACACCATATATTTT
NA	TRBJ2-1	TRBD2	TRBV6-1	CASITSGYNEQFF	TGTGCCAGCATAACTAGCGGTTACAATGAGCAGTTCTTC
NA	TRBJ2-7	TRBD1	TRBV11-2	CASSLGGQGLYEQYF	TGTGCCAGCAGCTTAGGGGGACAGGGTCTCTACGAGCAGTACTTC
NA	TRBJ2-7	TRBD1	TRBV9	CASSATTGIREQYF	TGTGCCAGCAGCGCGACGACAGGGATTCGCGAGCAGTACTTC
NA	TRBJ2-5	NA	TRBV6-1	CASSTTLGETQYF	TGTGCCAGCAGTACGACCCTTGGAGAGACCCAGTACTTC
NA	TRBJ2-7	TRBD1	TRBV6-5	CASRDRGHGYEQYF	TGTGCCAGCAGAGACAGGGGGCATGGCTACGAGCAGTACTTC
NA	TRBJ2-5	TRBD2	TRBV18	CASSPPLAGGPGETQYF	TGTGCCAGCTCACCACCGCTAGCGGGAGGGCCCGGGGAGACCCAGTACTTC
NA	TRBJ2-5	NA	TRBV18	CASSPSGETQYF	TGTGCCAGCTCACCAAGTGGAGAGACCCAGTACTTC
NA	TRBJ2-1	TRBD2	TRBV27	CASSLETSGIGSYNEQFF	TGTGCCAGCAGTTTAGAGACTAGCGGGATCGGCTCCTACAATGAGCAGTTCTTC
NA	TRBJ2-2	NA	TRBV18	CASSPRQTDTGELFF	TGTGCCAGCTCACCACGACAGACTGACACCGGGGAGCTGTTTTTT
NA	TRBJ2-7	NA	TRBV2	CASSEGPYEQYF	TGTGCCAGCAGTGAAGGACCCTACGAGCAGTACTTC
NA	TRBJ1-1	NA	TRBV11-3	CASSRTANTEAFF	TGTGCCAGCAGCCGGACAGCGAACACTGAAGCTTTCTTT
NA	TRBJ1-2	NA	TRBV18	CASSPDRSNYGYTF	TGTGCCAGCTCCCCCGACAGGTCTAACTATGGCTACACCTTC
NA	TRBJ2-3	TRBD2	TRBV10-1	CASSESSGSDTQYF	TGCGCCAGCAGTGAGTCTAGCGGGAGTGATACGCAGTATTTT
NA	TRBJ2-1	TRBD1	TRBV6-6	CASSSGTGISYNEQFF	TGTGCCAGCAGTTCCGGGACAGGTATTTCCTACAATGAGCAGTTCTTC
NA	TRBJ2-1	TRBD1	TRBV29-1	CSVGAGGNRYNEQFF	TGCAGCGTTGGAGCAGGGGGCAATCGCTACAATGAGCAGTTCTTC
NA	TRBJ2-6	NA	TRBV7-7	CASSLGGSGSGANVLTF	TGTGCCAGCAGCTTAGGGGGCAGCGGATCTGGGGCCAACGTCCTGACTTTC
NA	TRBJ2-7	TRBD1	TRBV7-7	CASSPYGQGRGEQYF	TGTGCCAGCAGCCCCTACGGACAGGGCCGGGGAGAGCAGTACTTC
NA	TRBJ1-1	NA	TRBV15	CATSRGDRDHAEAFF	TGTGCCACCAGCAGAGGAGACCGGGACCATGCGGAAGCTTTCTTT
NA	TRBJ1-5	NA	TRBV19	CASSILGGRYQGQPQHF	TGTGCCAGTAGTATACTAGGGGGAAGGTACCAGGGTCAGCCCCAGCATTTT
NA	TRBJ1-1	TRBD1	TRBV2	CASSGQGALNTEAFF	TGTGCCAGCAGTGGACAGGGGGCCTTGAACACTGAAGCTTTCTTT
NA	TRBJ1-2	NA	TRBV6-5	CASSYLGPRDYTF	TGTGCCAGCAGTTACCTCGGACCTCGAGACTACACCTTC
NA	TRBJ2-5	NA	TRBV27	CASSLGFLETQYF	TGTGCCAGCAGTTTAGGGTTTTTGGAGACCCAGTACTTC
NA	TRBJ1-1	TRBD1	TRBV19	CASSTTGAGGTEAFF	TGTGCCAGTAGTACAACAGGGGCAGGAGGCACTGAAGCTTTCTTT
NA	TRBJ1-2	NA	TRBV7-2	CASSTPGGLWGYTF	TGTGCCAGCAGCACCCCGGGCGGCTTATGGGGCTACACCTTC